A selection of T cell receptor beta chains follows, all from one sample in a study of sequential checkpoint blockade in melanoma. Measured with immunoSEQ multiplex PCR; TCRdb has only the in-frame clones, and not every one. The sample lists roughly 20,000 clones, more than 25% seen once, with more than 6.5% in the top ten. This material consisted of tumor tissue (inferred from file names), taken from a patient given nivolumab and ipilimumab in sequence. The receptor source for this set is a human donor with melanoma. Both conserved end residues are part of each CDR3. The order of the fields is CDR3 DNA, CDR3 protein, V gene, J gene, D gene, clone size. The D gene is left open where the match is weak. The listing skips clone size in some rows; elsewhere it reads once, few, many or a size class.

CDR3 DNA: TGTGCCATCAGTGAGTTTACAACTAGCGGGGGGCATGAGCAGTTCTTC
CDR3 protein: CAISEFTTSGGHEQFF
V gene: TRBV10-3
J gene: TRBJ2-1
D gene: TRBD2
clone size: .

CDR3 DNA: TGTGCCAGCAGCCAAGGGGGATCTGACGCTAACTATGGCTACACCTTC
CDR3 protein: CASSQGGSDANYGYTF
V gene: TRBV14
J gene: TRBJ1-2
D gene: .
clone size: .

CDR3 DNA: TGTGCCAGTAGTCATACAGGGCTGGGCACTGAAGCTTTCTTT
CDR3 protein: CASSHTGLGTEAFF
V gene: TRBV19
J gene: TRBJ1-1
D gene: .
clone size: few

CDR3 DNA: TGCAGCGTTGGGCAGGGTGGCTACGAGCAGTACTTC
CDR3 protein: CSVGQGGYEQYF
V gene: TRBV29-1
J gene: TRBJ2-7
D gene: .
clone size: .

CDR3 DNA: TGTGCCAGCAGCGTACCCAGGGGGGCGAATGAGCAGTTCTTC
CDR3 protein: CASSVPRGANEQFF
V gene: TRBV11-3
J gene: TRBJ2-1
D gene: .
clone size: .

CDR3 DNA: TGTGCCACCAGCAGAGATCCGCGAACAGGGACGTACCAAGAGACCCAGTACTTC
CDR3 protein: CATSRDPRTGTYQETQYF
V gene: TRBV15
J gene: TRBJ2-5
D gene: .
clone size: .

CDR3 DNA: TGCGGAGACGACAGGGGAGCCAAAAACATTCAGTACTTC
CDR3 protein: CGDDRGAKNIQYF
V gene: TRBV23-1
J gene: TRBJ2-4
D gene: TRBD1
clone size: .

CDR3 DNA: TGCGCCAGCAGCTTGGCCGCCGGGGGACGAGAGACCCAGTACTTC
CDR3 protein: CASSLAAGGRETQYF
V gene: TRBV5-1
J gene: TRBJ2-5
D gene: .
clone size: .

CDR3 DNA: TGTGCCAGCAGCCCCTTGGCGGGGTACTCTCTCAATGAGCAGTTCTTC
CDR3 protein: CASSPLAGYSLNEQFF
V gene: TRBV14
J gene: TRBJ2-1
D gene: .
clone size: .

CDR3 DNA: TGTGCCAGCAGTCCCGGACAGCTATCGCCACCCCTCCACTTT
CDR3 protein: CASSPGQLSPPLHF
V gene: TRBV6-8
J gene: TRBJ1-6
D gene: .
clone size: medium-sized

CDR3 DNA: TGTGCCAGTAGTCATACGGGGACAGGAGTGGGGGAGCAGTACTTC
CDR3 protein: CASSHTGTGVGEQYF
V gene: TRBV19
J gene: TRBJ2-7
D gene: TRBD1
clone size: .

CDR3 DNA: TGTGCCAGCAGTTACTCCTGGACTAGCCCCAACACCGGGGAGCTGTTTTTT
CDR3 protein: CASSYSWTSPNTGELFF
V gene: TRBV6-8
J gene: TRBJ2-2
D gene: TRBD2
clone size: few

CDR3 DNA: TGTGCCAGCACCACTCACCAGGGGAACACTGAAGCTTTCTTT
CDR3 protein: CASTTHQGNTEAFF
V gene: TRBV12-5
J gene: TRBJ1-1
D gene: .
clone size: .

CDR3 DNA: TGTGCCAGTAGTGAGGGACAACTCTATAGCAATCAGCCCCAGCATTTT
CDR3 protein: CASSEGQLYSNQPQHF
V gene: TRBV19
J gene: TRBJ1-5
D gene: .
clone size: .

CDR3 DNA: TGTGCCAGCAGTTTATTCTTGAGCGATGGGGGACAGCAGTACTTC
CDR3 protein: CASSLFLSDGGQQYF
V gene: TRBV28
J gene: TRBJ2-7
D gene: .
clone size: .

CDR3 DNA: TGTGCCAGCAGTCAGGGACAGCTACGCTCTGGAAACACCATATATTTT
CDR3 protein: CASSQGQLRSGNTIYF
V gene: TRBV28
J gene: TRBJ1-3
D gene: TRBD1
clone size: .

CDR3 DNA: TGTGCCAGCAGCTCCCTAGCCCAAGAGGCAGATACGCAGTATTTT
CDR3 protein: CASSSLAQEADTQYF
V gene: TRBV11-3
J gene: TRBJ2-3
D gene: .
clone size: many

CDR3 DNA: TGTGCCACCAGCCCCTACGGGGGGAGCTCCTACGAGCAGTACTTC
CDR3 protein: CATSPYGGSSYEQYF
V gene: TRBV15
J gene: TRBJ2-7
D gene: TRBD2
clone size: few

CDR3 DNA: TGTGCCAGCGGTAAGGGACAGGGATCTTATGGCTACACCTTC
CDR3 protein: CASGKGQGSYGYTF
V gene: TRBV28
J gene: TRBJ1-2
D gene: TRBD1
clone size: .

CDR3 DNA: TGTGCCAGCAGCTTGGTACAGGGGTCCTACGAGCAGTACTTC
CDR3 protein: CASSLVQGSYEQYF
V gene: TRBV11-3
J gene: TRBJ2-7
D gene: TRBD1
clone size: .

CDR3 DNA: TGTGCCAGCGCCCAGGGGGCATCTGGAAACACCATATATTTT
CDR3 protein: CASAQGASGNTIYF
V gene: TRBV11-3
J gene: TRBJ1-3
D gene: TRBD1
clone size: few

CDR3 DNA: TGTGCCAGCAGCTTAGTGTCTGGGGCCAACGTCCTGACTTTC
CDR3 protein: CASSLVSGANVLTF
V gene: TRBV11-3
J gene: TRBJ2-6
D gene: .
clone size: many

CDR3 DNA: TGCAGCGCCGGGGAGGTACGGAATCAGCCCCAGCATTTT
CDR3 protein: CSAGEVRNQPQHF
V gene: TRBV29-1
J gene: TRBJ1-5
D gene: .
clone size: .

CDR3 DNA: TGTGCCAGCAGAGCCGGGACAGGGGTCTACAATGAGCAGTTCTTC
CDR3 protein: CASRAGTGVYNEQFF
V gene: TRBV2
J gene: TRBJ2-1
D gene: TRBD1
clone size: few

CDR3 DNA: TGTGCCTCAAAGTACCGCACGACAGAACCCCTCCACTTT
CDR3 protein: CASKYRTTEPLHF
V gene: TRBV19
J gene: TRBJ1-6
D gene: .
clone size: .

CDR3 DNA: TGTGCCAGCAGAACCACCCGGGACTTGTACGAGCAGTACTTC
CDR3 protein: CASRTTRDLYEQYF
V gene: TRBV6-8
J gene: TRBJ2-7
D gene: .
clone size: .

CDR3 DNA: TGTGCCAGCAGCGTAGTGGACACTACTGGAAACACCATATATTTT
CDR3 protein: CASSVVDTTGNTIYF
V gene: TRBV9
J gene: TRBJ1-3
D gene: .
clone size: .

CDR3 DNA: TGTGCCAGTAGTATCGAACAGGGGAGATTCGGGGAGCTGTTTTTT
CDR3 protein: CASSIEQGRFGELFF
V gene: TRBV19
J gene: TRBJ2-2
D gene: TRBD1
clone size: few

CDR3 DNA: TGCAGCGTTGAAGAACCCGGCAGGGAAGCTTTCTTT
CDR3 protein: CSVEEPGREAFF
V gene: TRBV29-1
J gene: TRBJ1-1
D gene: .
clone size: few

CDR3 DNA: TGCGCCAGCAGCTTGTTTGCTGTGAGCGGGAGCACAGATACGCAGTATTTT
CDR3 protein: CASSLFAVSGSTDTQYF
V gene: TRBV23-1
J gene: TRBJ2-3
D gene: .
clone size: .

CDR3 DNA: TGTGCCACCAGCAGCGGGTCAGCGTATAGCAATCAGCCCCAGCATTTT
CDR3 protein: CATSSGSAYSNQPQHF
V gene: TRBV15
J gene: TRBJ1-5
D gene: .
clone size: few

CDR3 DNA: TGTGCCAGCTCCTCGGACAGCAATCAGCCCCAGCATTTT
CDR3 protein: CASSSDSNQPQHF
V gene: TRBV18
J gene: TRBJ1-5
D gene: .
clone size: .

CDR3 DNA: TGTGCCAGCAGTTCCACCCAACTAGCTAACTATGGCTACACCTTC
CDR3 protein: CASSSTQLANYGYTF
V gene: TRBV6-8
J gene: TRBJ1-2
D gene: .
clone size: .

CDR3 DNA: TGCGCCAGCAGCCTAGGGGTAGCGGCCTCTGGGGCCAACGTCCTGACTTTC
CDR3 protein: CASSLGVAASGANVLTF
V gene: TRBV4-1
J gene: TRBJ2-6
D gene: .
clone size: .

CDR3 DNA: TGCAGCGTTGAAGATGGGCAACCTAAACTAGCCAAAAACATTCAGTACTTC
CDR3 protein: CSVEDGQPKLAKNIQYF
V gene: TRBV29-1
J gene: TRBJ2-4
D gene: .
clone size: .

CDR3 DNA: TGTGCCACCAACCGGGACACGACCTACGAGCAGTACTTC
CDR3 protein: CATNRDTTYEQYF
V gene: TRBV28
J gene: TRBJ2-7
D gene: .
clone size: .

CDR3 DNA: TGTGCCAGCAGCCCTAAGACAGGGGGCCCAACCGGGGAGCTGTTTTTT
CDR3 protein: CASSPKTGGPTGELFF
V gene: TRBV11-3
J gene: TRBJ2-2
D gene: TRBD1
clone size: .

CDR3 DNA: TGTGCCAGCAGCTTGGCCGGAAACTCTGGAAACACCATATATTTT
CDR3 protein: CASSLAGNSGNTIYF
V gene: TRBV11-3
J gene: TRBJ1-3
D gene: .
clone size: .

CDR3 DNA: TGCGCCAGCAGTCAAACGAGGCTAGCCGAGAGCTCCTACGAGCAGTACTTC
CDR3 protein: CASSQTRLAESSYEQYF
V gene: TRBV23-1
J gene: TRBJ2-7
D gene: .
clone size: .

CDR3 DNA: TGCGCCAGCAGCCAAGATTATGCGGAGGGGGCGTACGAGCAGTACTTC
CDR3 protein: CASSQDYAEGAYEQYF
V gene: TRBV4-1
J gene: TRBJ2-7
D gene: .
clone size: .

CDR3 DNA: TGCAGCGTCCTCGGCGTCCCGGGACAGGGGGTGGACCCGTTCTTC
CDR3 protein: CSVLGVPGQGVDPFF
V gene: TRBV29-1
J gene: TRBJ2-1
D gene: TRBD1
clone size: few

CDR3 DNA: TGTGCCAGCAGCCCCGGGATGGGGGCTAACTATGGCTACACCTTC
CDR3 protein: CASSPGMGANYGYTF
V gene: TRBV11-3
J gene: TRBJ1-2
D gene: .
clone size: medium-sized

CDR3 DNA: TGTGCCAGCAGTTACTCTAGGACCCAAGAGACCCAGTACTTC
CDR3 protein: CASSYSRTQETQYF
V gene: TRBV6-8
J gene: TRBJ2-5
D gene: .
clone size: medium-sized

CDR3 DNA: TGTGCCAGCAGCCTAGGCCCCTCTGGGGCCAACGTCCTGACTTTC
CDR3 protein: CASSLGPSGANVLTF
V gene: TRBV14
J gene: TRBJ2-6
D gene: .
clone size: .

CDR3 DNA: TGCGCCAGCAGCTTCAAGACGGGACAGGGTTACAATGAGCAGTTCTTC
CDR3 protein: CASSFKTGQGYNEQFF
V gene: TRBV5-1
J gene: TRBJ2-1
D gene: TRBD1
clone size: .

CDR3 DNA: TGTGCCAGCAGCCGGACACCAGATTCAGATACGCAGTATTTT
CDR3 protein: CASSRTPDSDTQYF
V gene: TRBV6-8
J gene: TRBJ2-3
D gene: .
clone size: many

CDR3 DNA: TGTGCCAGCAGCCTAGCGGGGGGTATCACAGATACGCAGTATTTT
CDR3 protein: CASSLAGGITDTQYF
V gene: TRBV9
J gene: TRBJ2-3
D gene: TRBD2
clone size: few

CDR3 DNA: TGTGCCAGCAGCCCCTCTTTGGGGGCGAGCACCGGGGAGCTGTTTTTT
CDR3 protein: CASSPSLGASTGELFF
V gene: TRBV11-3
J gene: TRBJ2-2
D gene: .
clone size: few

CDR3 DNA: TGTGCCTGCGAAGCGGACACCTCCTACGAGCAGTACTTC
CDR3 protein: CACEADTSYEQYF
V gene: TRBV9
J gene: TRBJ2-7
D gene: .
clone size: few